This T cell receptor beta chain was captured by sequencing in a study of T-cell memory formation after mild COVID-19. V gave up 10 bases and J gave up 6 bases; unmatched junction bases: 12. The CDR3 has 14 amino acids. This clonotype has just a few counts. Its antigen is as yet unknown. Each CDR3 protein gets one entry after TCRdb re-called the 5' RACE reads with MiXCR. Of about 350,000 distinct CDR3 sequences in the sample, approximately 22% were seen once. Study-level points and caveats: Pre-infection memory harbored some responding clones, suggesting cross-reactive memory joined.

This sequence originates from a man younger than 30 who had mild COVID-19 (a few samples of this study predate the infection). Cell type and time point are not known. Input material: PBMCs or a T cell subset sorted from them (not recorded which). J is TRBJ2-1 and V is TRBV12-3 or TRBV12-4; 7 bases match TRBD2. In DNA form, the CDR3 reads TGTGCCAATTCAGCGGGGCCGCGAGGCAATGAGCAGTTCTTC. Translating gives CANSAGPRGNEQFF.